The TCR beta chain under discussion was sequenced for a study of cytotoxic CD8 clonotypes in ibrutinib-treated CLL. Profiled with immunoSEQ multiplex PCR; TCRdb holds only in-frame clones, not every one. The top ten hold more than 35% of the sample, which has around 76,000 clones, approximately 87% seen once. V shed 7 bases and J shed 3 bases, with 9 bases lying between them. The CDR3 extends over 11 amino acids. Germline V gene data show CDR1 as DFQATT and CDR2 as SNEGSKA (reference sequence). The study's findings and limits: Public clonotypes, found uncommonly, either contracted or stayed stable on treatment. Patients with sustained remission and those progressing were sampled at differing times. While tracking circulating CD8+ T-cell counts, baseline clonality exceeded that of age-matched healthy donors.

A remark on this clone: The target antigen is unknown.

For TCR beta libraries, about 2 micrograms of genomic DNA were obtained from cryopreserved PBMCs. Sequencing used PBMCs, obtained after 24 months of ibrutinib treatment. The chain is built from TRBV20-1 and TRBJ1-2; no definite D call. This sequence originates from a human donor with chronic lymphocytic leukemia. The CDR3 reads CSGRVDYGYTF. CDR3 nucleotides: TGCAGTGGGAGGGTGGACTATGGCTACACCTTC.